This TCR beta chain was identified during a study of T-cell reconstitution after alpha-beta-depleted transplantation in children. Study results and limitations: Some patients showed high day-60 TCRbeta diversity, which derived from surviving recipient T cells and thymic progenitors. In patients about two months after transplant, alpha-beta T cells reportedly arose from several hundred expanded graft clones.

The CDR3 loop spans 15 amino acids. Germline CDR1 MNHEY, CDR2 SVGAGI. V lost 2 bases and J lost 7; bases outside the gene matches: 8. The library targeted TCRbeta and was prepared with unique molecular identifiers. TCRdb ran MiXCR on the PCR reads and lists one entry per CDR3 protein. This sample has 700,000 to 950,000 distinct CDR3 sequences; 15% to 20% occur once, and the top ten carry around 5.3%. Points on this clonotype: Its specificity is not known.

The sequence came from a male patient younger than 18 who had a stem cell transplant for acute lymphoblastic leukemia, so the T cells may come from the graft donor. Sequencing used PBMCs, mostly from graft donor cells, obtained 360 days after TCRalphabeta/CD19-depleted stem cell transplant. The chain has TRBV6-5 and TRBJ2-1, with 7 bases that match TRBD2. The CDR3 loop reads CASSYRWEGPNEQFF. The CDR3 DNA reads as TGTGCCAGCAGTTACAGGTGGGAGGGCCCGAATGAGCAGTTCTTC.